This T cell receptor beta chain came from a study of cytomegalovirus exposure and HLA in healthy donors. In the study overall: T cells numbering 150 million to 200 million yielded around 120 million unique TCR beta sequences in an earlier analysis. HLA-typed donors contributed approximately 92 million unique TCRs, which were held in an early data release.

The study ran its PCR with 60 Vbeta and 13 Jbeta primers. Sequenced by immunoSEQ multiplex PCR; TCRdb stores in-frame clones only, minus some. The sample carries some 130,000 clones, about 66% recorded once. Germline V gene lookup returns CDR1 LGHNA and CDR2 YSLEER. Unmatched junction bases numbered 5, after V lost 1 base and J lost 3 bases. The CDR3 covers 16 residues. Points from the study as a whole: Some V segments, TRBV6-2 and TRBV6-3 among them, were indistinguishable and were therefore excluded.

With respect to this clone: As yet, its antigen is unknown.

The rearrangement uses TRBV4-3 and TRBJ2-3, with 9 bases aligning to TRBD2. The TCR comes from a human donor in good health. Sequenced sample: PBMCs. The CDR3 is CASSQVGSGSTDTQYF. In DNA, the CDR3 is TGCGCCAGCAGCCAAGTAGGTAGCGGGAGTACAGATACGCAGTATTTT.